This T cell receptor beta chain was captured by sequencing in a study of T cell responses to AZD1222 COVID-19 vaccine. The study's findings and limits: Vaccine-associated CD4 TCRs spanned spike, dominant at 160-218 and 743-854.

The CDR3 totals 14 residues. The germline CDR1 and CDR2 sequences are ENHRY and SYGVKD. With 6 bases clipped from V and 4 bases from J, the junction kept 3 bases outside the gene matches. This clone has a single count. What it binds is unknown. Sequencing was performed with immunoSEQ multiplex PCR; in TCRdb, only in-frame clones are kept and a portion is missing. Among about 84,000 clones listed, about 85% were seen once. The V call is TRBV10-3, the J call TRBJ1-3; 10 nucleotides line up with TRBD1. The clonotype originates from an adult in good health. Here the sequenced sample was peripheral blood, taken on day 0 of AZD1222 vaccination. CDR3 in amino acids: CAIRGTGVGNTIYF. The CDR3 bases are TGTGCCATCAGAGGGACAGGGGTCGGAAACACCATATATTTT.